This T cell receptor (beta chain) is drawn from a study of cytomegalovirus exposure and HLA in healthy donors. Findings of the study overall: For most TCR sequences rarity was the rule, although some public TCRs occurred in many donors.

A note on this clone: Its antigen is not known.

Clones were read by immunoSEQ multiplex PCR, and TCRdb kept only the in-frame ones, dropping some. The data show some 130,000 clones, approximately 82% seen once. The donors were part of the 120-subject validation cohort, which stood apart from the approximately 640-subject first cohort. The ends were cut back, 0 bases at V and 2 bases at J, with 9 bases in the middle. Germline V gene data show CDR1 as SGHRS and CDR2 as YFSETQ. This CDR3 comprises 15 residues. This TCR was recovered from a man aged 25 to 40 in good health and CMV-seropositive. The rearrangement links TRBV5-1 to TRBJ2-1; weak D call: TRBD2 (6 bases). Sequenced: PBMCs. DNA of the CDR3: TGCGCCAGCAGCTTGGACGGGAGTCCCTACAATGAGCAGTTCTTC. The encoded protein is CASSLDGSPYNEQFF.